This T cell receptor beta chain was identified during a study of regulatory T cells in long-lasting Graves disease. About the research overall: Disease was considered persistent Graves' disease after over 5 years of antithyroid drugs (with positive TSH receptor antibodies). Study-wide findings and caveats: The TCR repertoire of persistent Graves' patients was less diverse than that of newly diagnosed ones.

With regard to this clonotype: The antigen is undetermined. A read error may explain this, as a much larger clone is one base away.

The time point denotes: persistent/refractory GD, antithyroid drugs over 5 years with positive TRAb. Scientists built the TCR library using RNA that was extracted from PBMCs. American Thyroid Association guidelines served as the basis for diagnosing Graves' disease. The CDR3 is 16 amino acids. Unmatched junction bases numbered 9, after V lost 4 bases and J lost 11 bases. For TCR beta, libraries came from iRepertoire HTBI primers and Arm-PCR of CDR3 regions. A single record per CDR3 protein comes from TCRdb applying MiXCR to the multiplex PCR reads. Among 420,000 or so distinct CDR3 sequences listed, around 24% were seen once.

The chain recombines TRBV12-3 or TRBV12-4 with TRBJ1-6; TRBD1 agrees at 12 bases. This sample comprised peripheral blood mononuclear cells (PBMCs), obtained when the disease was refractory, from a patient treated with antithyroid drugs. The sequence was obtained from a female donor with Graves disease. The CDR3 reads CASSSGTGGRNPPLHF. CDR3 nucleotides: TGTGCCAGCAGTTCCGGGACAGGGGGCAGGAATCCACCCCTCCACTTT.